This T cell receptor (beta chain) stems from a study of blood T cell repertoires in COVID-19. Whole-study context: Samples of COVID-19 (acute and convalescent) were obtained from the United States, Italy and Spain. T cells, B-cell-depleted T cells, or PBMCs provided the cDNA or gDNA that served as material.

The data were produced by immunoSEQ multiplex PCR, yet TCRdb's version contains in-frame clones alone and is incomplete. The sample includes about 160,000 clones, around 83% of them seen just once. Recruitment covered about two dozen US areas and drew participants whose ages spanned roughly 18 to 100 years. Clinical history reported by participants formed the basis on which cohorts were assigned. The CDR3 spans 14 residues. Per the germline V gene, CDR1 is SGHRS and CDR2 is YFSETQ. The ends were cut back, 3 bases at V and 4 bases at J, with 11 bases in the middle. Sequenced sample: PBMCs or T cells enriched from blood (not recorded which). V and J are TRBV5-1 and TRBJ1-3; tentatively, D is TRBD1 (6 bases). The clonotype was recovered from a woman aged 50 to 60 in a cohort exposed to, infected with or recovered from COVID-19 (not recorded which). The CDR3 reads CASSSGQGGNTIYF. In DNA, the CDR3 is TGCGCCAGCAGCTCGGGGCAGGGGGGAAACACCATATATTTT.